This T cell receptor beta chain was sequenced during a study of cytomegalovirus exposure and HLA in healthy donors. Study context: Samples from HLA-typed donors yielded about 85 million unique TCRs in an early data release.

A note on this clone: No antigen is known for it.

Study-level points and caveats: Later, TCR association rates were found to vary by HLA locus, highest for DRB1 and lowest for HLA-C. Most subjects' HLA-A and HLA-B alleles were reportedly predicted from TCR beta sequences. Later analysis associated a missense DCLRE1C variant with TCR beta V- and J-gene trimming.

CDR1 and CDR2 from the germline V gene are MNHEY and SVGAGI. This CDR3 region has 14 residues. V dropped 8 bases and J dropped 11 bases, with 22 bases sitting between them. The PCR made use of 60 Vbeta and 13 Jbeta primers. The assay was immunoSEQ multiplex PCR, and TCRdb's table has in-frame clones only and misses some. Of under 250,000 clones in the sample, approximately 79% are singletons; the top ten hold approximately 1.8%. The sample comprised PBMCs. This receptor was obtained from a male donor in good health and CMV-seronegative. The rearrangement joins TRBV6-5 to TRBJ1-5, with D maybe TRBD1 (5 bases). The CDR3, as DNA: TGTGCCAGCGGGTTGGGCCGGCGGGGCGGGACCCAGCATTTT. Its protein is CASGLGRRGGTQHF.